This TCR beta chain originates from a study of blood T cell repertoires in COVID-19. Study details: Acute and convalescent COVID-19 specimens originated in the United States, Italy and Spain. From T cells, B-cell-depleted T cells, or PBMCs came the material, which was cDNA or gDNA.

V was clipped by 5 bases and J by 7 bases, with 17 bases between them. Germline-derived CDR1 and CDR2 are SGHDN and FVKESK. CDR3 length equals 15 residues. The method was immunoSEQ multiplex PCR; TCRdb's version includes in-frame clones alone and lacks a portion of them. The sample holds some 290,000 clones, roughly nine tenths seen once. This clonotype originated in a woman aged 50 to 60 who had recovered from COVID-19. This chain links TRBV14 with TRBJ1-4; no reliable D call. The sample taken for sequencing was peripheral blood. The CDR3: CASSSAEGLGEKLFF. As DNA, the CDR3 is TGTGCCAGCAGCTCCGCCGAGGGTTTAGGTGAAAAACTGTTTTTT.